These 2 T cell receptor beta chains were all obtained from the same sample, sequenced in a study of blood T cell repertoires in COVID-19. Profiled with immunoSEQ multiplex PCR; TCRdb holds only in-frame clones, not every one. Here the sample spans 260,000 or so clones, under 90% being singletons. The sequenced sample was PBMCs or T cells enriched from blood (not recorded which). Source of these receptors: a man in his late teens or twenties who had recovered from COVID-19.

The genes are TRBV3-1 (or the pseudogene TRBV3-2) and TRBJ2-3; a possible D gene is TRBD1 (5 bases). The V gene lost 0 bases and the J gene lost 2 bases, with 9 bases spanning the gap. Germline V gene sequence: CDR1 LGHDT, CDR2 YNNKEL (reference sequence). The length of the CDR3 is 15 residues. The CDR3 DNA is TGTGCCAGCAGCCAAGACCAGGACAACACAGATACGCAGTATTTT. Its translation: CASSQDQDNTDTQYF.

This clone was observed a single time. The CDR3 coding sequence is TGTGCCAGCAGCTTGGACCCTAGCGGGAGGGCCATTTGGAATGAGCAGTTCTTC. This encodes CASSLDPSGRAIWNEQFF. The genes are TRBV5-4 and TRBJ2-1, with 12 bases matching TRBD2. V lost 0 bases to trimming and J lost 7 bases; unmatched junction nucleotides: 11. Germline CDR1 reads SGHNT; CDR2 reads YYREEE (reference sequence). CDR3 length: 18 amino acids.